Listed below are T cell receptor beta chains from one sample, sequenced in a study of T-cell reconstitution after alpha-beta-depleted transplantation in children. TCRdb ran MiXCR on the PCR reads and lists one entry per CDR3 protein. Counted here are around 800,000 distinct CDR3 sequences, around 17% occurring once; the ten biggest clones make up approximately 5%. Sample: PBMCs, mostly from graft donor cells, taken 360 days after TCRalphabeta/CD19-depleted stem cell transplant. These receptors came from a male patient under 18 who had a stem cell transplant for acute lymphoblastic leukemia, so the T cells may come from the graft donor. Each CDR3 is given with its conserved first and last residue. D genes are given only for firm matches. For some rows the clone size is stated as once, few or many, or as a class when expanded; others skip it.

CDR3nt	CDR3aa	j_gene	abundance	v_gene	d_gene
TGTGCCAGCAGTGAATATTGGACGGGGGAGCAGTACTTC	CASSEYWTGEQYF	TRBJ2-7	few	TRBV25-1	-
TGTGCCAGCAGCTTAGGGCCTTCAGGCCTCTACGAGCAGTACTTC	CASSLGPSGLYEQYF	TRBJ2-7	-	TRBV7-8	-
TGTGCCAGCAGCTTGCACAGCGTGCGGGAGCTCAGCACAGATACGCAGTATTTT	CASSLHSVRELSTDTQYF	TRBJ2-3	few	TRBV7-3	TRBD2
TGCGCCAGCAACGGGAACTCTCAATCTGATACGCAGTATTTT	CASNGNSQSDTQYF	TRBJ2-3	many	TRBV5-1	-
TGTGCCAGCAGCTTGGACAGGGGGAATGGCTACGAGCAGTACTTC	CASSLDRGNGYEQYF	TRBJ2-7	-	TRBV5-6	TRBD1
TGCAGCGGCGATTCGCGGACCGGGGAGCTGTTTTTT	CSGDSRTGELFF	TRBJ2-2	-	TRBV29-1	-
TGTGCCATCACCGACTCCACCAATTACAATGAGCAGTTCTTC	CAITDSTNYNEQFF	TRBJ2-1	-	TRBV10-3	-
TGTGCCAGCAGAAGTGGGACCGCAGGCTACGAGCAGTACTTC	CASRSGTAGYEQYF	TRBJ2-7	-	TRBV6-2/TRBV6-3	-
TGTGCCAGCTCACCGGACCCAGAGCTCTATGGCTACACCTTC	CASSPDPELYGYTF	TRBJ1-2	-	TRBV18	-
TGTGCCAGCAGTGATTTCTCGGGACTAGACTTTGCCGGGGAGCTGTTTTTT	CASSDFSGLDFAGELFF	TRBJ2-2	-	TRBV6-1	TRBD2
TGTGCCAGCAGCCTACCGGGACAATGGTACGAGCAGTACTTC	CASSLPGQWYEQYF	TRBJ2-7	once	TRBV3-1	-
TGTGCCAGCAGCTTGGATCCGGACCCAACCTACGAGCAGTACTTC	CASSLDPDPTYEQYF	TRBJ2-7	few	TRBV5-6	-
TGCAGTGCTAGTTTTGGGAGACTTAGCTCCTACGAGCAGTACTTC	CSASFGRLSSYEQYF	TRBJ2-7	-	TRBV20-1	-
TGTGCCAGCACCGTTTATCTAGCGGGACATGAGCAGTTCTTC	CASTVYLAGHEQFF	TRBJ2-1	-	TRBV7-2	TRBD2
TGTGCCAGCAGAACAGGGACGCCGCCTTACGAGCAGTACTTC	CASRTGTPPYEQYF	TRBJ2-7	-	TRBV6-1	-
TGTGCCAGCAGCTCCACAGGGACTAGCGTAACCTACGAGCAGTACTTC	CASSSTGTSVTYEQYF	TRBJ2-7	-	TRBV7-8	TRBD2
TGTGCCAGCAGTTTAAGGGGGAACAAAAACATTCAGTACTTC	CASSLRGNKNIQYF	TRBJ2-4	-	TRBV27	-